The 31 T cell receptor beta chains below come from one sample, sequenced in a study of T cell changes during pregnancy in multiple sclerosis. The table came from immunoSEQ multiplex PCR; TCRdb's copy has only in-frame clones and leaves some out. This table holds approximately 50,000 clones, approximately 94% found once. The sequenced sample was CD4+ T cells from peripheral blood mononuclear cells, obtained in the third trimester of pregnancy. These receptors all stem from a female donor with multiple sclerosis, enrolled in a pregnancy study.

The V and J genes are TRBV19 and TRBJ1-5; 8 nucleotides agree with TRBD1. The V gene's germline CDR1 is LNHDA and CDR2 SQIVND (reference sequence). J lost 6 bases, V lost 5 bases, and 3 bases had no gene match. The CDR3 has 13 amino acids. CDR3 nucleotide sequence: TGTGCCAGTAGTCCCCAGGGGGCTCAGCCCCAGCATTTT. Its protein product is CASSPQGAQPQHF.

V and J are TRBV20-1 and TRBJ1-2; no firm D call. CDR1 is DFQATT and CDR2 is SNEGSKA in the germline V gene (reference sequence). Between the trimmed V and J ends, which lost 7 bases and 3 bases, there was a span of 9 bases. This CDR3 contains 11 residues. CDR3 sequence: CSGAGDYGYTF. The CDR3 coding sequence is TGCAGTGGGGCAGGCGACTATGGCTACACCTTC.

This chain joins TRBV4-1 and TRBJ2-3; the match to TRBD2 covers 7 bases. Trimming at V came to 4 bases and at J to 2 bases, leaving 3 bases not matched to a gene. CDR1 is MGHRA and CDR2 is YSYEKL in the germline V gene. CDR3 size: 14 residues. CDR3 coding DNA: TGCGCCAGCAGCCGTCTAGCGGACACAGATACGCAGTATTTT. Its translation is CASSRLADTDTQYF.

The rearrangement links TRBV19 to TRBJ2-7; 9 bases are a match to TRBD2. The CDR3 extends over 18 amino acids. CDR1 LNHDA and CDR2 SQIVND come from the germline V gene (reference sequence). With V trimmed by 3 bases and J by 4 bases, 16 bases remained unmatched. CDR3 amino acids: CASSIKGTAGGGVYEQYF. For the CDR3, the DNA is TGTGCCAGTAGTATTAAGGGAACAGCGGGAGGAGGCGTTTACGAGCAGTACTTC.

This chain links TRBV5-4 with TRBJ2-7; perhaps TRBD2 as D (5 bases). CDR3 size: 13 residues. Germline lookup yields CDR1 SGHNT and CDR2 YYREEE (reference sequence). Trimming removed 4 bases from V and 3 bases from J, with 11 bases in between. CDR3 sequence: CASSPLGNYEQYF. CDR3 bases: TGTGCCAGCAGCCCACTAGGAAACTACGAGCAGTACTTC.

This clone has a handful of counts. CDR3 sequence reads: CSVSTGLQAFF. The CDR3 DNA reads TGCAGCGTTTCGACAGGGTTGCAAGCTTTCTTT. This chain uses TRBV29-1 with TRBJ1-1; 7 nucleotides line up with TRBD1. CDR1 SQVTM and CDR2 ANQGSEA come from the germline V gene. J gave up 9 bases and V 5 bases, and 6 bases lay outside the gene matches. This CDR3 contains 11 residues.

V usage is TRBV18 and J usage is TRBJ1-1; D perhaps matches TRBD1 (5 bases). The length of the CDR3 is 13 residues. CDR1 KGHSH and CDR2 LQKENI come from the germline V gene. Trimming removed 4 bases at V and 2 bases at J, with 8 bases between. This CDR3 reads CASSRDSNTEAFF. CDR3 coding DNA: TGTGCCAGCTCACGTGACAGTAACACTGAAGCTTTCTTT.

The chain is built from TRBV11-3 and TRBJ1-3; a possible D gene is TRBD1 (6 bases). Germline-derived CDR1 and CDR2 are SGHNT and YENEEA. Trimming removed 1 base at V and 3 bases at J, with 16 bases between. This CDR3 contains 17 residues. Here the CDR3 reads CASSLVPGHNCGNTIYF. CDR3 sequence (DNA): TGTGCCAGCAGCTTAGTCCCGGGACACAACTGTGGAAACACCATATATTTT.

J is TRBJ2-1 and V is TRBV19, with 12 bases that match TRBD2. The germline CDR1 and CDR2 sequences are LNHDA and SQIVND (reference sequence). The J segment lost 1 base and the V segment lost 5 bases, leaving 9 bases of the junction unmatched. The CDR3 has 18 amino acids. CDR3: CASSLQGGLAGSYNEQFF. In DNA, the CDR3 is TGTGCCAGTAGTCTCCAGGGAGGACTAGCGGGATCCTACAATGAGCAGTTCTTC.

V gene TRBV19 combines with J gene TRBJ1-5; D ambiguous. The CDR3 is 15 amino acids. V dropped 3 bases and J dropped 2 bases, with 11 bases sitting between them. Germline V CDR1 and CDR2: LNHDA, SQIVND (reference sequence). The CDR3 DNA reads as TGTGCCAGTAGTATGAACGGGTTCGGCAATCAGCCCCAGCATTTT. Amino acids: CASSMNGFGNQPQHF.

The rearrangement uses TRBV7-2 and TRBJ2-7; possible D gene TRBD2, 6 bases. CDR3 size: 15 residues. Deletions cut 1 base from V and 2 bases from J, with 12 bases between. Germline loops: CDR1 SGHTA, CDR2 FQGNSA. The CDR3 sequence: CASSLGGTITYEQYF. DNA of the CDR3: TGTGCCAGCAGCTTAGGCGGGACCATTACCTACGAGCAGTACTTC.

The chain links TRBV6-1 to TRBJ2-5, with a possible D match to TRBD1 (6 bases). Trimming left V 4 bases short and J 9 bases short, with 21 bases between. The CDR3 totals 15 residues. The germline V gene has CDR1 MNHNS and CDR2 SASEGT. The CDR3 bases are TGTGCCAGCAGTGCGGCCCCGGGACAAATTATCCCCCAGTACTTC. As protein: CASSAAPGQIIPQYF.

This clone was counted a single time. The genes are TRBV11-3 and TRBJ2-7, with 7 bases aligning to TRBD2. CDR3 length: 16 residues. Trimming cost V 1 base and J 3 bases; bases outside gene matches: 9. From germline, CDR1 is SGHNT and CDR2 YENEEA. CDR3: CASSLALVGRSYEQYF. The CDR3 DNA follows: TGTGCCAGCAGCTTAGCCCTAGTCGGGAGGAGCTACGAGCAGTACTTC. The complete variable domain, with remaining parts taken from reference TRBV11-3 and TRBJ2-7, reads EAGVVQSPRYKIIEKKQPVAFWCNPISGHNTLYWYLQNLGQGPELLIRYENEEAVDDSQLPKDRFSAERLKGVDSTLKIQPAELGDSAVYLCASSLALVGRSYEQYFGPGTRLTVT.

The chain joins TRBV4-3 to TRBJ1-4; D is possibly TRBD1 (6 bases). V lost 2 bases, J lost 3 bases, and 13 bases lay in between. This CDR3 is 16 amino acids long. CDR1 and CDR2 from the germline V gene are LGHNA and YSLEER. CDR3 DNA: TGCGCCAGCAGCCAACAAGGGACAACGGCTAATGAAAAACTGTTTTTT. Amino acid sequence: CASSQQGTTANEKLFF.

V usage is TRBV6-1 and J usage is TRBJ2-3, with TRBD1 matching over 8 bases. V shed 2 bases, J shed 3 bases, and the junction held 22 bases outside the gene matches. There are 21 residues in the CDR3. Germline loops: CDR1 MNHNS, CDR2 SASEGT. The DNA of the CDR3 is TGTGCCAGCAGTGAAAGCCCCCGAAGTTACGGCGGACAGGGAAGGACAGATACGCAGTATTTT. Amino acid sequence: CASSESPRSYGGQGRTDTQYF.

The rearrangement uses TRBV27 and TRBJ2-5; a weak D match, TRBD2 (5 bases). The germline CDR1 and CDR2 sequences are MNHEY and SMNVEV (reference sequence). The CDR3 is 14 amino acids. The V gene lost 4 bases and the J gene lost 0 bases, with 9 bases spanning the gap. In nucleotides, the CDR3 is TGTGCCAGCAGTTCGACCGGGAACCAAGAGACCCAGTACTTC. Translation gives CASSSTGNQETQYF.

This clone has just one count. This chain connects TRBV5-1 to TRBJ2-1, with 8 bases aligning to TRBD2. The V gene's germline CDR1 is SGHRS and CDR2 YFSETQ. The CDR3 is 15 amino acids. Trimming removed 4 bases from V and 6 bases from J; junction bases left unmatched: 9. As DNA, the CDR3 is TGCGCCAGCAGCCAACTAGCGGATTTCGGCAATGAGCAGTTCTTC. This translates into CASSQLADFGNEQFF.

The V gene is TRBV27, the J gene TRBJ2-1, with D unresolved. The CDR3 length is 15 residues. V lost 5 bases, J lost 7 bases, and 18 bases lay in between. From germline, CDR1 is MNHEY and CDR2 SMNVEV (reference sequence). The CDR3 sequence: CASSPRTPKPNEQFF. CDR3 DNA sequence: TGTGCCAGCAGTCCGCGAACCCCGAAGCCAAATGAGCAGTTCTTC.

The rearrangement links TRBV29-1 to TRBJ2-7, with 13 bases that match TRBD2. V dropped 4 bases and J dropped 4; count of bases not matched to a gene: 10. Per germline, CDR1 SQVTM and CDR2 ANQGSEA. CDR3 size: 16 residues. The DNA of the CDR3 is TGCAGCGTTGTAGTAGGACTAGCGGGAGTTAAGTACGAGCAGTACTTC. It translates to CSVVVGLAGVKYEQYF.

V gene TRBV19 combines with J gene TRBJ2-3; 8 nucleotides match TRBD1. Per the germline V gene, CDR1 is LNHDA and CDR2 is SQIVND (reference sequence). The V gene end was trimmed by 0 bases and the J gene end by 3 bases; junction bases not matched to a gene: 5. This CDR3 spans 16 amino acids. The CDR3 region is CASSIEGRGQTDTQYF. CDR3 sequence (DNA): TGTGCCAGTAGTATAGAAGGCAGGGGGCAGACAGATACGCAGTATTTT.

The V gene is TRBV18, the J gene TRBJ1-1; D call uncertain. Germline assignment: CDR1 KGHSH and CDR2 LQKENI. The CDR3 is made up of 13 amino acids. V was clipped by 8 bases and J by 4 bases, with 14 bases between them. The CDR3 bases are TGTGCCAGCGCCCCTCAGCCGGGCACTGAAGCTTTCTTT. Translated: CASAPQPGTEAFF.

CDR3 DNA sequence: TGTGCCAGCAGCTTGAGTAGGACTAGAGGCAACACCGGGGAGCTGTTTTTT. It specifies CASSLSRTRGNTGELFF. This sequence joins TRBV7-2 and TRBJ2-2, with 7 positions matching TRBD2. The CDR3 is 17 amino acids. Germline V gene sequence: CDR1 SGHTA, CDR2 FQGNSA. V lost 3 bases and J lost 2; bases outside the gene matches: 9.

The chain employs TRBV11-3 and TRBJ1-1; D perhaps matches TRBD1 (6 bases). The germline V gene encodes CDR1 SGHNT and CDR2 YENEEA. V dropped 4 bases and J dropped 5 bases, with 14 bases sitting between them. This CDR3 contains 14 residues. The CDR3, as DNA: TGTGCCAGCAGCTCCAGGGGTATTGTGACTGAAGCTTTCTTT. Translated: CASSSRGIVTEAFF.

This clone is a singleton in its sample. The CDR3, as DNA: TGCAGCGTGGGGACTAGCGGGCGGAAAGAGACCCAGTACTTC. It encodes CSVGTSGRKETQYF. V gene TRBV29-1 combines with J gene TRBJ2-5, with 12 bases identical to TRBD2. This CDR3 is 14 amino acids long. V was clipped by 6 bases and J by 3 bases; unmatched bases: 5. Germline V gives CDR1 SQVTM, CDR2 ANQGSEA.

The rearrangement links TRBV27 to TRBJ2-7; D call uncertain. The CDR3 consists of 10 residues. The ends were cut back, 9 bases at V and 5 bases at J, with 8 bases in the middle. The V gene's germline CDR1 is MNHEY and CDR2 SMNVEV (reference sequence). The chain's CDR3 is CARAMDEQYF. Here the CDR3 DNA reads TGTGCCAGGGCCATGGACGAGCAGTACTTC.

The V gene is TRBV5-5, the J gene TRBJ2-7; TRBD2 might be the D (6 bases). The ends were cut back, 5 bases at V and 3 bases at J, with 21 bases in the middle. CDR1 SGHKS and CDR2 YYEKEE come from the germline V gene (reference sequence). The CDR3 runs to 16 residues. The CDR3 DNA is TGTGCCAGCAGTATCCGGGACGGAGGGACCTTCTACGAGCAGTACTTC. Translating it yields CASSIRDGGTFYEQYF. Looking up the rest from reference TRBV5-5 and TRBJ2-7 gives the full variable domain: DAGVTQSPTHLIKTRGQQVTLRCSPISGHKSVSWYQQVLGQGPQFIFQYYEKEERGRGNFPDRFSARQFPNYSSELNVNALLLGDSALYLCASSIRDGGTFYEQYFGPGTRLTVT.

The V and J genes are TRBV5-1 and TRBJ1-4; a weak D match, TRBD1 (5 bases). V lost 4 bases to trimming and J lost 8 bases, with 15 bases between them. The CDR3 consists of 14 residues. Looked up from germline, CDR1 is SGHRS and CDR2 is YFSETQ. CDR3 protein: CASSEGQGGEKLFF. Here the CDR3 DNA reads TGCGCCAGCAGCGAAGGGCAGGGTGGGGAAAAACTGTTTTTT.

The chain links TRBV29-1 to TRBJ1-2; maybe TRBD1 (5 bases). CDR3 length: 12 amino acids. V shed 7 bases and J shed 6 bases, with 15 bases lying between them. From germline, CDR1 is SQVTM and CDR2 ANQGSEA. The CDR3 DNA reads TGCAGCGCCCAGGGACTCCGGAATGGCTACACCTTC. This translates into CSAQGLRNGYTF. Combining the CDR3 with reference TRBV29-1 and TRBJ1-2 gives the whole variable domain SAVISQKPSRDICQRGTSLTIQCQVDSQVTMMFWYRQQPGQSLTLIATANQGSEATYESGFVIDKFPISRPNLTFSTLTVSNMSPEDSSIYLCSAQGLRNGYTFGSGTRLTVV.

The rearrangement joins TRBV28 to TRBJ2-1; tentatively, D is TRBD1 (5 bases). V dropped 6 bases and J dropped 5 bases, with 14 bases sitting between them. The CDR3 has 14 amino acids. Germline-derived CDR1 and CDR2 are MDHEN and SYDVKM. The CDR3 bases are TGTGCCAGCAGCGTAGACAGAATCCACAATGAGCAGTTCTTC. Encoded protein: CASSVDRIHNEQFF.

The V gene is TRBV28, the J gene TRBJ2-7; 10 bases map to TRBD1. Germline CDR1 reads MDHEN; CDR2 reads SYDVKM. CDR3 length: 15 residues. V shed 7 bases and J 5 bases; nucleotides not matched to a gene: 11. The CDR3 protein is CASTTPGQGSNEQYF. The CDR3 nucleotides read TGTGCCAGCACCACACCGGGACAGGGGTCCAACGAGCAGTACTTC.

The count of this clone is one. The chain couples TRBV19 to TRBJ1-3, with TRBD1 identical over 7 bases. Germline-derived CDR1 and CDR2 are LNHDA and SQIVND (reference sequence). Unmatched junction bases numbered 6, after V lost 7 bases and J lost 3 bases. The CDR3 runs 14 residues. Written as DNA, the CDR3 is TGTGCCAGTATTCGAGGGGGCAGTGGAAACACCATATATTTT. This codes for CASIRGGSGNTIYF.